This is a list of T cell receptor beta chains from one sample in a study of blood T cell repertoires in COVID-19. Assay: immunoSEQ multiplex PCR; the TCRdb copy retains only in-frame clones and omits some. Of more than 150,000 clones in the sample, over 70% were seen once. The material sequenced was PBMCs or T cells enriched from blood (not recorded which). Receptors were obtained from a man between 50 and 59 years old who had recovered from COVID-19. Each CDR3 is given with its conserved first and last residue.

j_call | v_call | cdr3_aa
TRBJ2-3 | TRBV6-5 | CASGTAFTDTQYF
TRBJ2-6 | TRBV5-1 | CASSLEGRGASSGANVLTF
TRBJ2-7 | TRBV7-8 | CASSITNRGLEQYF
TRBJ1-1 | TRBV3-1/TRBV3-2 | CASSLRGAISTEAFF
TRBJ2-1 | TRBV2 | CASSGASYNEQFF
TRBJ2-1 | TRBV24-1 | CATSDPAGLGWNEQFF
TRBJ2-7 | TRBV6-5 | CASSYSSGSSYEQYF
TRBJ2-5 | TRBV19 | CASRLTGGGETQYF
TRBJ1-2 | TRBV19 | CASAQDSNYYGYTF
TRBJ1-2 | TRBV6-1 | CASSEAGRANYGYTF
TRBJ2-3 | TRBV15 | CATSRPTTDTQYF
TRBJ1-2 | TRBV5-1 | CASSLVTGGGEGYTF
TRBJ2-4 | TRBV3-1/TRBV3-2 | CASSQTGVTRAGLAKNIQYF
TRBJ2-5 | TRBV19 | CASSLGAGTTETQYF
TRBJ1-5 | TRBV28 | CASRKGVGNQPQHF
TRBJ1-2 | TRBV29-1 | CSVDGTDVGYGYTF
TRBJ2-3 | TRBV3-1/TRBV3-2 | CASSQDRGLAISTDTQYF
TRBJ2-5 | TRBV5-1 | CASSLSLAGGPSGETQYF
TRBJ1-6 | TRBV6-5 | CASSYGDSNNSPLHF
TRBJ2-1 | TRBV5-8 | CASSKGDEQFF
TRBJ2-7 | TRBV4-2 | CASSPPGGYEQYF
TRBJ1-2 | TRBV15 | CATSRAGDRVSYTF
TRBJ1-4 | TRBV3-1/TRBV3-2 | CASSQKGRSEKLFF
TRBJ2-1 | TRBV6-1 | CASSGNTVPGAGGRNEQFF
TRBJ1-5 | TRBV4-1 | CASSQEGGEQPQHF
TRBJ1-2 | TRBV6-6 | CASSPRREGLVIGYTF
TRBJ2-1 | TRBV6-5 | CASSRSGGAGEQFF
TRBJ1-2 | TRBV4-1 | CASSQVTGGYTF
TRBJ2-7 | TRBV11-2 | CASSLEFGAGGRRYF
TRBJ1-1 | TRBV27 | CASSFHQDTEAFF
TRBJ2-5 | TRBV5-1 | CASSYGGAQETQYF
TRBJ2-7 | TRBV27 | CASSLGEGEQYF
TRBJ1-5 | TRBV19 | CASSNDRGDQPQHF
TRBJ1-1 | TRBV2 | CASSVRGLNTEAFF
TRBJ2-5 | TRBV9 | CASSATQGAQYF
TRBJ2-3 | TRBV4-1 | CASSQEGLAADTQYF
TRBJ2-5 | TRBV14 | CASSHVWRGAQETQYF
TRBJ2-7 | TRBV6-5 | CASSYSRQAVYEQYF